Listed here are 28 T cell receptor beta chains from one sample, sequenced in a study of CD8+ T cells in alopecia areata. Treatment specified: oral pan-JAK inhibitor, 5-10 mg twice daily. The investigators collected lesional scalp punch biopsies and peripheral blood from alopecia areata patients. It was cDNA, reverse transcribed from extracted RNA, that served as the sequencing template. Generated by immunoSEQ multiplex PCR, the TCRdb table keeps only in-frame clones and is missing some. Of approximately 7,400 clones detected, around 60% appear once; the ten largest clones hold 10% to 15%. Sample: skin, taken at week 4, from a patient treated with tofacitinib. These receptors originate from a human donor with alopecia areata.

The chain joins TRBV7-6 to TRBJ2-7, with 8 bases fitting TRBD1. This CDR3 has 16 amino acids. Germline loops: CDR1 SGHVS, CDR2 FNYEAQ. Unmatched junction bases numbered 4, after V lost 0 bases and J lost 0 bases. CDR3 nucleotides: TGTGCCAGCAGCTTAGCGACAGGGGACAACTCCTACGAGCAGTACTTC. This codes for CASSLATGDNSYEQYF.

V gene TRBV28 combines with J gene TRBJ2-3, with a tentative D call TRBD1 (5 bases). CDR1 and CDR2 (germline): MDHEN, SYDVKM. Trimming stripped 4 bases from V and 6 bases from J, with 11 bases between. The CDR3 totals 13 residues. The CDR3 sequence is CASSSPQDDTQYF. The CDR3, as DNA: TGTGCCAGCAGTTCCCCACAGGATGATACGCAGTATTTT.

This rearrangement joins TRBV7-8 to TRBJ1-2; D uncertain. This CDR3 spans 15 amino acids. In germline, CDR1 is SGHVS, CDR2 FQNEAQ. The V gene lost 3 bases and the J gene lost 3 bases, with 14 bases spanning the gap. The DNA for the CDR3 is TGTGCCAGCAGCTTCTTGTGGGCCGCGGACTATGGCTACACCTTC. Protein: CASSFLWAADYGYTF.

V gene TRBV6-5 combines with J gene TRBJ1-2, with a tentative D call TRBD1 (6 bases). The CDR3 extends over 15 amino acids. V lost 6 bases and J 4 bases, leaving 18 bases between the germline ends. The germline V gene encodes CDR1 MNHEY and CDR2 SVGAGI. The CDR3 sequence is CASSPVFTGSYGYTF. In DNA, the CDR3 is TGTGCCAGCAGCCCTGTATTCACAGGGAGCTATGGCTACACCTTC.

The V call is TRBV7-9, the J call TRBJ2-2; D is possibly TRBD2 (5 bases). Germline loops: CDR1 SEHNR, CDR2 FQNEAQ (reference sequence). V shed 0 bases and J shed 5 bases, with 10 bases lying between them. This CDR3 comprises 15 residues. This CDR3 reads CASSLALSGTGELFF. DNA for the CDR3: TGTGCCAGCAGCTTAGCATTATCGGGAACCGGGGAGCTGTTTTTT.

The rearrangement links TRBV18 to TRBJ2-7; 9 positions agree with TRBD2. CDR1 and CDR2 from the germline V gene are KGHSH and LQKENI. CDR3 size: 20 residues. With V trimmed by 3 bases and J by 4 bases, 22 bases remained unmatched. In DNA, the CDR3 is TGTGCCAGCTCACCTTACCAGGAGACTAGCGGAACCCTAACGTCATACGAGCAGTACTTC. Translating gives CASSPYQETSGTLTSYEQYF.

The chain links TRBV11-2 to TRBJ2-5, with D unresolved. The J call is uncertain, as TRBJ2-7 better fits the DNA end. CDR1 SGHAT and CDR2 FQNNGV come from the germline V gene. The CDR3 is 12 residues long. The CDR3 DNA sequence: TGTGCCAGCAGCTTAGGGACCTACGAGCAGTACTTC. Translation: CASSLGTYEQYF.

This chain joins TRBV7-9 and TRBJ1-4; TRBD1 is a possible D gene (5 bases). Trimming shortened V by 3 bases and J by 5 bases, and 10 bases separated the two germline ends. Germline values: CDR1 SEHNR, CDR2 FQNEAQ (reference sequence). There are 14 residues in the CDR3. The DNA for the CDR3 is TGTGCCAGCAGCTTCCAGGGATCCAATGAAAAACTGTTTTTT. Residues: CASSFQGSNEKLFF.

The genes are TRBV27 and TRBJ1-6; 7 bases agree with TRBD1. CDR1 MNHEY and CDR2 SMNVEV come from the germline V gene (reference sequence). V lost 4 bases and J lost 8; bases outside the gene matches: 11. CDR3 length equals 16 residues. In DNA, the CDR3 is TGTGCCAGCAGTTCTTTGACAGGGAGGACTCATTCACCCCTCCACTTT. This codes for CASSSLTGRTHSPLHF.

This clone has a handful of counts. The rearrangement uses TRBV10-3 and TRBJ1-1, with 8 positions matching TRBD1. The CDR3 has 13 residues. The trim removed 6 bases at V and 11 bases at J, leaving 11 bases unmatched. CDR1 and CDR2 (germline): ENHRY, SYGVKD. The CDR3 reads CAIREQGVLGAFF. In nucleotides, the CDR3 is TGTGCCATCAGGGAACAGGGGGTCCTTGGGGCTTTCTTT.

The CDR3: CASSPQGKETQYF. The CDR3, as DNA: TGTGCCAGCAGCCCACAGGGAAAAGAGACCCAGTACTTC. The rearrangement uses TRBV7-3 and TRBJ2-5, with D perhaps TRBD1 (6 bases). The ends were cut back, 5 bases at V and 3 bases at J, with 10 bases in the middle. Per the germline V gene, CDR1 is SGHTA and CDR2 is FQGTGA. CDR3 size: 13 residues.

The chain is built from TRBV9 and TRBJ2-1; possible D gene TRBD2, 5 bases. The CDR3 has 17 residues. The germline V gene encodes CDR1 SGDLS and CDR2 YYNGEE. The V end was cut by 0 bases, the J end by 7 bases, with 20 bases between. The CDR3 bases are TGTGCCAGCAGCGTAGCTAGGAGGACGGGAACTGGTAATGAGCAGTTCTTC. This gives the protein CASSVARRTGTGNEQFF.

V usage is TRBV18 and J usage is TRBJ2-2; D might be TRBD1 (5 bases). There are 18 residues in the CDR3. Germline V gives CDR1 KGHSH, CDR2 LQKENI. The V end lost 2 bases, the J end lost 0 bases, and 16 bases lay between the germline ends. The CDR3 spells CASSPYGAASANTGELFF. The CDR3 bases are TGTGCCAGCTCACCATATGGGGCGGCATCCGCGAACACCGGGGAGCTGTTTTTT.

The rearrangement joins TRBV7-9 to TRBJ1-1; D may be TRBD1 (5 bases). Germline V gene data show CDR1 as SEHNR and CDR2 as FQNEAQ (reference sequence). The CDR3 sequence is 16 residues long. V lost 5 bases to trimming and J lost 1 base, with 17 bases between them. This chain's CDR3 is CASSPHFRGGNTEAFF. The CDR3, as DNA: TGTGCCAGCAGCCCCCACTTTCGGGGGGGGAACACTGAAGCTTTCTTT.

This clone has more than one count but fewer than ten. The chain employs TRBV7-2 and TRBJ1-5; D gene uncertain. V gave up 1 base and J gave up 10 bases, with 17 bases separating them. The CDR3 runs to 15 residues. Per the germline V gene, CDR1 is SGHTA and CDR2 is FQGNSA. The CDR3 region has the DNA TGTGCCAGCAGCTTAGGTCCGGAAGTTGAGATTCCCCAGCATTTT. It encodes CASSLGPEVEIPQHF. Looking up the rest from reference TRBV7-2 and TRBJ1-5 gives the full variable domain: GAGVSQSPSNKVTEKGKDVELRCDPISGHTALYWYRQSLGQGLEFLIYFQGNSAPDKSGLPSDRFSAERTGGSVSTLTIQRTQQEDSAVYLCASSLGPEVEIPQHFGDGTRLSIL.

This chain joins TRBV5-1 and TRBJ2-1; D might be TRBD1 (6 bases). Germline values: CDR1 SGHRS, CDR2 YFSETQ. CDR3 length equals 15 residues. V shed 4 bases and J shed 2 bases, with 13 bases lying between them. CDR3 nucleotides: TGCGCCAGCAGCCCCACAGGGAGCGCCTACAATGAGCAGTTCTTC. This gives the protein CASSPTGSAYNEQFF.

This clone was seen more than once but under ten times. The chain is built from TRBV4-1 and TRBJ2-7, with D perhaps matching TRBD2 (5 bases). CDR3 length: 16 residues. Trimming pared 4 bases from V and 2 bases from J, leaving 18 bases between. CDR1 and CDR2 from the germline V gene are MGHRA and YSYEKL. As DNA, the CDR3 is TGCGCCAGCAGCCGAGGCCTTCTCGGGGTAGCCTACGAGCAGTACTTC. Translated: CASSRGLLGVAYEQYF.

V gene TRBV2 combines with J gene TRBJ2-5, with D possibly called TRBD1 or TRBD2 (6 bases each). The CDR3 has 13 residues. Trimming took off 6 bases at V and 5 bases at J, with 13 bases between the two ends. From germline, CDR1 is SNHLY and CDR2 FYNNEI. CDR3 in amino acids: CASSDGGGETQYF. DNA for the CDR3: TGTGCCAGCAGCGACGGGGGCGGGGAGACCCAGTACTTC.

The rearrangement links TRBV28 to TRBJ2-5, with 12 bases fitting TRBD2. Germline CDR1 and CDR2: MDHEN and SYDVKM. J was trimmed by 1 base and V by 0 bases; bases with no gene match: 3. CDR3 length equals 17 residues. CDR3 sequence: CASSLWTSGSSQETQYF. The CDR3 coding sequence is TGTGCCAGCAGTTTATGGACTAGCGGGAGTTCCCAAGAGACCCAGTACTTC.

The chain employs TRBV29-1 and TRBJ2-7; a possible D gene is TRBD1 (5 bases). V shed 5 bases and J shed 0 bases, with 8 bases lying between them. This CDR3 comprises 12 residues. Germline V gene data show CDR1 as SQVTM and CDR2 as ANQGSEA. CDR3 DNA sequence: TGCAGCGTTTACGACAGCTCCTACGAGCAGTACTTC. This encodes CSVYDSSYEQYF.

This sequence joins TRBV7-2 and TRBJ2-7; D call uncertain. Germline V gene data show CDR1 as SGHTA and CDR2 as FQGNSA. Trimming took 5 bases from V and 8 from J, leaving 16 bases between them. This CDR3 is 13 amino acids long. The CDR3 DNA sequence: TGTGCCAGCAGCCCCCTTGGGGAATACCAGCAGTACTTC. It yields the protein CASSPLGEYQQYF.

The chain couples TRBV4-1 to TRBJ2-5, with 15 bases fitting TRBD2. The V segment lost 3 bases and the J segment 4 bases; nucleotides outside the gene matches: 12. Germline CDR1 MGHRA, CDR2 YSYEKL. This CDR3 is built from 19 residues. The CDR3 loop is CASSHPGLAGGPERETQYF. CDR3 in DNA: TGCGCCAGCAGCCACCCTGGACTAGCGGGGGGGCCGGAGAGAGAGACCCAGTACTTC.

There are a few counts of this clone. The CDR3 spells CASSLGQSYEQYF. The CDR3 DNA is TGTGCCAGCAGCCTGGGACAGTCCTACGAGCAGTACTTC. V usage is TRBV13 and J usage is TRBJ2-7; 7 bases are shared with TRBD1. The ends lost 5 bases at V and 1 base at J; junction bases unmatched: 2. CDR1 is PRHDT, CDR2 FYEKMQ, per germline (reference sequence). This CDR3 is 13 amino acids long.

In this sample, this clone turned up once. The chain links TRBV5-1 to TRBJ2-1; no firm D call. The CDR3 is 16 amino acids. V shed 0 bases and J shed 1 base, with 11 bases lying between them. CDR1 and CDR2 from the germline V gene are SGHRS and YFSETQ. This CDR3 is CASSLAGRLSYNEQFF. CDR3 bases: TGCGCCAGCAGCTTGGCTGGCAGGCTTTCCTACAATGAGCAGTTCTTC.

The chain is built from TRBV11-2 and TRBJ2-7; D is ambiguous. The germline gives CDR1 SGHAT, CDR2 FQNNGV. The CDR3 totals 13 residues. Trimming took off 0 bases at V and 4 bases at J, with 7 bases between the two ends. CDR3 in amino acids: CASSLDSGYEQYF. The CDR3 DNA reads TGTGCCAGCAGCTTAGATTCGGGTTACGAGCAGTACTTC.

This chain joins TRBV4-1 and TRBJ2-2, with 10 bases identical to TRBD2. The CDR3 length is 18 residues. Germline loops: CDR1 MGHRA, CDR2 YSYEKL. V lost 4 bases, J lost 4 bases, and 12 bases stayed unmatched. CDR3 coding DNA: TGCGCCAGCAGCCTCAAGCCGCTAGCGGGAGAGTCCACCGGGGAGCTGTTTTTT. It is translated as CASSLKPLAGESTGELFF.

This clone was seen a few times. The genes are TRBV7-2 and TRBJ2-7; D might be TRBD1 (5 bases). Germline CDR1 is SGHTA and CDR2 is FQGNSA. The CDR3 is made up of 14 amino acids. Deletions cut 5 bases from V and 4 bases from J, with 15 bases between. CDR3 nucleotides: TGTGCCAGCAGCACCCGGAACAGGCGGTACGAGCAGTACTTC. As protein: CASSTRNRRYEQYF.

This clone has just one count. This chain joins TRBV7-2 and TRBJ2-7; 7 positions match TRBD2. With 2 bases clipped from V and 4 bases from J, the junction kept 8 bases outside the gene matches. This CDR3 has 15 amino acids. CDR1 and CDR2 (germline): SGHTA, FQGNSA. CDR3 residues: CASSLTGTIVYEQYF. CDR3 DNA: TGTGCCAGCAGCTTAACCGGGACTATCGTTTACGAGCAGTACTTC. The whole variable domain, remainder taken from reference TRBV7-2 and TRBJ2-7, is GAGVSQSPSNKVTEKGKDVELRCDPISGHTALYWYRQSLGQGLEFLIYFQGNSAPDKSGLPSDRFSAERTGGSVSTLTIQRTQQEDSAVYLCASSLTGTIVYEQYFGPGTRLTVT.